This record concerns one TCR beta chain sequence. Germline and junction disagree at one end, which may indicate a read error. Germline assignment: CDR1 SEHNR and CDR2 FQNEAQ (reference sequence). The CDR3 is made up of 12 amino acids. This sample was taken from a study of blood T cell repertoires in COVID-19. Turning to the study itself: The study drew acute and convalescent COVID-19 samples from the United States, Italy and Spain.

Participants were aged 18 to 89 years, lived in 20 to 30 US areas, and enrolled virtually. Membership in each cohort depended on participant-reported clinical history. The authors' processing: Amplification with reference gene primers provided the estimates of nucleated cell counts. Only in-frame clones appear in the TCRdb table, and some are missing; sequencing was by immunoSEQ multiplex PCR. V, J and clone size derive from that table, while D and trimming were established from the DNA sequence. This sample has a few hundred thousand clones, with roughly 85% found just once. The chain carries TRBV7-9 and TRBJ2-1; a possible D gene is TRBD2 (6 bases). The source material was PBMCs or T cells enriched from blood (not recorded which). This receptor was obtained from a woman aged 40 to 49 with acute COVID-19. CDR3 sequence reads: CASSLDGLTGVF. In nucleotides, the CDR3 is TGTGCCAGCAGCTTAGATGGACTAACGGGAGTCTTC.